The source of this T cell receptor (beta chain) is a study of blood T cell repertoires in COVID-19. Across the whole study: Acute and convalescent COVID-19 samples came from the United States, Italy and Spain. Sample material is recorded as cDNA or gDNA derived from T cells, B-cell-depleted T cells, or PBMCs.

Data came from immunoSEQ multiplex PCR; TCRdb stores just in-frame clones and leaves some out. The data show tens of thousands of clones, with 91% seen just once and under 2% held by the top ten. With V trimmed by 4 bases and J by 6 bases, 10 bases remained unmatched. Germline CDR1 and CDR2: SGHRS and YFSETQ. The CDR3 consists of 15 residues. The chain joins TRBV5-1 to TRBJ2-3, with TRBD1 identical over 8 bases. Source material: peripheral blood. The receptor comes from a woman aged 50 to 60 in a cohort sampled during active COVID-19. In DNA, the CDR3 is TGCGCCAGCAGCCCCGGGACAGGTATCACGGATACGCAGTATTTT. Its translation is CASSPGTGITDTQYF. The variable domain in full, completed from reference TRBV5-1 and TRBJ2-3, reads KAGVTQTPRYLIKTRGQQVTLSCSPISGHRSVSWYQQTPGQGLQFLFEYFSETQRNKGNFPGRFSGRQFSNSRSEMNVSTLELGDSALYLCASSPGTGITDTQYFGPGTRLTVL.